This T cell receptor (beta chain) stems from a study of blood T cells in healthy people across ages. Points on this clonotype: At one end the junction does not follow the germline gene, possibly because of a read error.

Germline assignment: CDR1 MDHEN and CDR2 SYDVKM. The CDR3 runs 12 residues. With a J-beta primer mix and a sample-barcoded 5' primer, a second PCR ran roughly 6 to 12 cycles. TCRdb re-called the 5' RACE reads through MiXCR, storing one row per CDR3 protein. The table has about 800,000 distinct CDR3 sequences, 25% seen once. These data were likewise used in another study, on T cells of mothers and their children.

This clonotype originated in a boy aged 5-17 years in good health. Sequencing was carried out using blood. This chain uses TRBV28 with TRBJ2-3; either TRBD1 or TRBD2 may supply D (6 bases each). CDR3 sequence reads: CAGGQGTDTQYF. The CDR3 DNA is TGCGCCGGGGGCCAGGGAACAGACACGCAGTATTTT.